The clone carrying this T cell receptor (beta chain) was detected ten times or more. Its antigen remains unidentified. This entry belongs to a study of Graves' ophthalmopathy and Graves' hyperthyroidism. Overall study findings and caveats: Predictions made by the model for ophthalmopathy progression reached 55% to 71% sensitivity and around 72% specificity.

For repertoire sequencing, the TCR beta CDR3 regions were amplified from RNA transcripts. RT-PCR in the first round used HTBI primers; a second-round multiplex PCR followed. One entry per CDR3 protein, called by TCRdb with MiXCR from the multiplex PCR reads. The table records 360,000 or so distinct CDR3 sequences, around 20% of them present only once. The V end lost 5 bases, the J end lost 7 bases, and 9 bases lay between the germline ends. The CDR3 is 12 residues long. CDR1 is SEHNR and CDR2 is FQNEAQ in the germline V gene (reference sequence). The chain recombines TRBV7-9 with TRBJ1-5; D unresolved. This clonotype was sampled from a young woman with Graves' ophthalmopathy. Sequences were obtained from peripheral blood. CDR3 nucleotide sequence: TGTGCCAGCAGCACATTTAGGCAGCCCCAGCATTTT. This encodes CASSTFRQPQHF. Full variable domain (remainder filled in from reference TRBV7-9 and TRBJ1-5): DTGVSQNPRHKITKRGQNVTFRCDPISEHNRLYWYRQTLGQGPEFLTYFQNEAQLEKSRLLSDRFSAERPKGSFSTLEIQRTEQGDSAMYLCASSTFRQPQHFGDGTRLSIL.